This is a list of T cell receptor beta chains from one sample in a study of regulatory T cells in long-lasting Graves disease. TCRdb itself ran the multiplex PCR reads through MiXCR, one entry per CDR3 protein. The sample contains about 470,000 distinct CDR3 sequences, around a fifth of which appear only once. Specimen: peripheral blood mononuclear cells (PBMCs), collected when the disease was refractory, from a patient treated with antithyroid drugs. The receptors were sampled from a female donor with Graves disease. Each CDR3 is given with its conserved first and last residue. The D gene is left open where the match is weak. Clone size is stated in some rows and not others, as once, few, many or a class when expanded.

CASSIHSGRNTGELFF	TGTGCCAGCAGCATTCATAGCGGGAGGAACACCGGGGAGCTGTTTTTT	TRBD2	TRBV9	TRBJ2-2	few
CASSERTGGGYEQYF	TGTGCCAGCTCCGAACGGACAGGGGGCGGGTACGAGCAGTACTTC	TRBD1	TRBV6-1	TRBJ2-7	many
CASSHPGGGTEAFF	TGTGCCAGCTCACACCCAGGGGGCGGCACTGAAGCTTTCTTT	TRBD1	TRBV27	TRBJ1-1	many
CATGTALQETQYF	TGTGCCACCGGGACAGCCTTGCAAGAGACCCAGTACTTC	TRBD1	TRBV24-1	TRBJ2-5	many
CASSLAGDREQYF	TGTGCCAGCAGTTTGGCGGGAGATCGTGAGCAGTACTTC	TRBD2	TRBV6-2/TRBV6-3	TRBJ2-7	many
CASSQAAQGHEKLFF	TGTGCCAGCAGCCAAGCGGCACAGGGACATGAAAAACTGTTTTTT	.	TRBV3-1	TRBJ1-4	many
CAISELQDADLGYTF	TGTGCCATCAGTGAGTTACAGGACGCAGACCTTGGCTACACCTTC	.	TRBV10-3	TRBJ1-2	many
CASSLAGTGNYEQYF	TGTGCCAGCAGCTTAGCCGGGACAGGCAACTACGAGCAGTACTTC	TRBD1	TRBV7-9	TRBJ2-7	.
CASSVAQETQYF	TGTGCCAGCTCGGTGGCCCAAGAGACCCAGTACTTC	.	TRBV12-3/TRBV12-4	TRBJ2-5	many
CASSLPQTGELFF	TGTGCCAGCAGCCTACCGCAAACCGGGGAGCTGTTTTTT	.	TRBV6-1	TRBJ2-2	few
CASSGRTSGIQETQYF	TGTGCCAGCAGTGGAAGGACTAGCGGGATACAAGAGACCCAGTACTTC	TRBD2	TRBV6-1	TRBJ2-5	many
CASSVSFWGTEAFF	TGTGCCAGCAGCGTTTCATTCTGGGGAACTGAAGCTTTCTTT	.	TRBV9	TRBJ1-1	.
CSARSLGQAREKLFF	TGCAGTGCTAGATCTTTAGGACAGGCCAGGGAAAAACTGTTTTTT	TRBD1	TRBV20-1	TRBJ1-4	.
CASSLRLGTGSYEQYF	TGTGCCAGCAGTTTAAGATTAGGGACCGGCTCCTACGAGCAGTACTTC	.	TRBV27	TRBJ2-7	many
CASTLAGARYEQYF	TGTGCCAGCACCCTAGCGGGAGCCCGCTACGAGCAGTACTTC	TRBD2	TRBV28	TRBJ2-7	many
CASSHSTGTGEQYF	TGTGCCAGCAGCCATTCGACAGGGACTGGAGAGCAGTACTTC	.	TRBV7-9	TRBJ2-7	.
CASSPGRKNEQYF	TGTGCCAGCAGTCCCGGACGGAAGAACGAGCAGTACTTC	.	TRBV28	TRBJ2-7	many
CSASAGLAGGTDTQYF	TGCAGTGCTTCTGCGGGACTAGCGGGGGGCACAGATACGCAGTATTTT	TRBD2	TRBV20-1	TRBJ2-3	once
CSARERESSYEQYF	TGCAGTGCTAGAGAGCGGGAGAGCTCCTACGAGCAGTACTTC	TRBD2	TRBV20-1	TRBJ2-7	.
CASSYPRRQGSGKNIQYF	TGTGCCAGCAGTTACCCCCGTCGCCAGGGAAGTGGCAAAAACATTCAGTACTTC	.	TRBV6-5	TRBJ2-4	many
CASGLVQEETQYF	TGTGCTAGTGGTTTGGTACAGGAGGAGACCCAGTACTTC	.	TRBV12-5	TRBJ2-5	many
CASSSTRTGAHEQYF	TGTGCCAGCAGTTCTACAAGGACAGGGGCCCACGAGCAGTACTTC	TRBD1	TRBV6-5	TRBJ2-7	many
CASSSGPGRGNTEAFF	TGTGCCAGCAGCTCGGGACCTGGCCGTGGAAACACTGAAGCTTTCTTT	.	TRBV11-1	TRBJ1-1	many
CASSYSIVGDRQNTEAFF	TGTGCCAGCAGTTACTCGATTGTCGGGGACAGGCAGAACACTGAAGCTTTCTTT	TRBD1	TRBV6-5	TRBJ1-1	many
CASSYYGGPYEQYF	TGTGCCAGCAGTTACTATGGCGGCCCCTACGAGCAGTACTTC	.	TRBV6-9	TRBJ2-7	.
CASSRQQGAGNTIYF	TGCGCCAGCAGCCGACAGCAGGGAGCGGGAAACACCATATATTTT	.	TRBV4-1	TRBJ1-3	few
CASSHQGQYGYTF	TGCGCCAGCAGCCATCAGGGACAGTATGGCTACACCTTC	TRBD1	TRBV5-1	TRBJ1-2	many
CASSLDIGEQYF	TGTGCCAGCAGCTTAGATATTGGCGAGCAGTACTTC	.	TRBV7-6	TRBJ2-7	.
CASSRAGGITEAFF	TGTGCCAGCAGCCGGGCAGGGGGGATCACTGAAGCTTTCTTT	TRBD1	TRBV3-1	TRBJ1-1	.